Listed below are T cell receptor beta chains from one sample, sequenced in a study of T cell responses to AZD1222 COVID-19 vaccine. Assay: immunoSEQ multiplex PCR; the TCRdb copy retains only in-frame clones and omits some. The sample shows about 45,000 clones, approximately 90% of them seen only once. Sequenced material: peripheral blood, taken 28 days after the second AZD1222 dose. The source is an adult who received the AZD1222 COVID-19 vaccine. Each CDR3 is given with its conserved first and last residue. D genes are given only for firm matches. A clone size is listed for some rows: how often the clone was seen (once, few, many), or a class if it is expanded.

j_gene: TRBJ2-4
abundance: -
v_gene: TRBV5-1
d_gene: -
CDR3aa: CASSSGTSGDIQYF
CDR3nt: TGCGCCAGCAGCTCCGGGACGTCGGGGGACATTCAGTACTTC

j_gene: TRBJ2-5
abundance: -
v_gene: TRBV6-6
d_gene: -
CDR3aa: CASSPPPPAPETQYF
CDR3nt: TGTGCCAGCAGCCCACCCCCACCAGCGCCAGAGACCCAGTACTTC

j_gene: TRBJ1-2
abundance: -
v_gene: TRBV12-3/TRBV12-4
d_gene: -
CDR3aa: CASSLTTNYGYTF
CDR3nt: TGTGCCAGCAGTTTAACGACTAACTATGGCTACACCTTC

j_gene: TRBJ2-1
abundance: -
v_gene: TRBV5-6
d_gene: TRBD2
CDR3aa: CASSLGLAGLNEQFF
CDR3nt: TGTGCCAGCAGCCTCGGGCTAGCGGGCCTCAATGAGCAGTTCTTC

j_gene: TRBJ2-1
abundance: -
v_gene: TRBV29-1
d_gene: -
CDR3aa: CSVLGGSYNEQFF
CDR3nt: TGCAGCGTGTTGGGGGGCTCCTACAATGAGCAGTTCTTC

j_gene: TRBJ1-5
abundance: few
v_gene: TRBV5-5
d_gene: -
CDR3aa: CASSSRDSNQPQHF
CDR3nt: TGTGCCAGCAGCTCTAGGGACAGCAATCAGCCCCAGCATTTT

j_gene: TRBJ2-7
abundance: -
v_gene: TRBV5-1
d_gene: TRBD2
CDR3aa: CASSPPLAGPYEQYF
CDR3nt: TGCGCCAGCAGCCCCCCACTAGCGGGCCCCTACGAGCAGTACTTC

j_gene: TRBJ1-6
abundance: -
v_gene: TRBV6-1
d_gene: -
CDR3aa: CASSERRQALLHF
CDR3nt: TGTGCCAGCAGTGAAAGGAGGCAGGCCCTCCTCCACTTT

j_gene: TRBJ2-7
abundance: -
v_gene: TRBV7-2
d_gene: -
CDR3aa: CASSVGTTYEQYF
CDR3nt: TGTGCCAGCAGCGTCGGGACAACCTACGAGCAGTACTTC

j_gene: TRBJ2-5
abundance: -
v_gene: TRBV6-2/TRBV6-3
d_gene: -
CDR3aa: CASSSMQETQYF
CDR3nt: TGTGCCAGCAGTTCGATGCAAGAGACCCAGTACTTC

j_gene: TRBJ2-1
abundance: -
v_gene: TRBV7-8
d_gene: TRBD1
CDR3aa: CASSLVRGQVRNEQFF
CDR3nt: TGTGCCAGCAGCTTAGTCAGGGGGCAGGTGAGGAATGAGCAGTTCTTC

j_gene: TRBJ1-1
abundance: -
v_gene: TRBV5-1
d_gene: -
CDR3aa: CASSLGIEAFF
CDR3nt: TGCGCCAGCAGCTTGGGTATTGAAGCTTTCTTT

j_gene: TRBJ1-6
abundance: -
v_gene: TRBV25-1
d_gene: -
CDR3aa: CASSSQGGSPLHF
CDR3nt: TGTGCCAGCAGTTCCCAGGGTGGCTCACCCCTCCACTTT

j_gene: TRBJ2-1
abundance: few
v_gene: TRBV9
d_gene: TRBD2
CDR3aa: CASSVELAGPNEQFF
CDR3nt: TGTGCCAGCAGCGTAGAACTAGCGGGCCCCAATGAGCAGTTCTTC

j_gene: TRBJ1-2
abundance: -
v_gene: TRBV28
d_gene: TRBD1
CDR3aa: CASSLSRDRESGYGYTF
CDR3nt: TGTGCCAGCAGTTTATCTCGGGACAGGGAATCGGGGTATGGCTACACCTTC

j_gene: TRBJ1-1
abundance: -
v_gene: TRBV12-5
d_gene: TRBD1
CDR3aa: CASGSPIGQGNTEAFF
CDR3nt: TGTGCTAGTGGTTCCCCCATCGGACAGGGTAACACTGAAGCTTTCTTT

j_gene: TRBJ2-2
abundance: few
v_gene: TRBV27
d_gene: TRBD2
CDR3aa: CASRGLAGLTGELFF
CDR3nt: TGTGCCAGCAGGGGACTAGCAGGTCTGACCGGGGAGCTGTTTTTT

j_gene: TRBJ1-2
abundance: few
v_gene: TRBV7-9
d_gene: TRBD1
CDR3aa: CASSRTGLYGYTF
CDR3nt: TGTGCCAGCAGCCGGACAGGGCTTTATGGCTACACCTTC

j_gene: TRBJ1-1
abundance: -
v_gene: TRBV5-1
d_gene: -
CDR3aa: CASSVQVGGSEAFF
CDR3nt: TGCGCCAGCAGCGTACAGGTTGGTGGGTCTGAAGCTTTCTTT

j_gene: TRBJ1-1
abundance: -
v_gene: TRBV6-6
d_gene: TRBD1
CDR3aa: CASSYDGQGLNTEAFF
CDR3nt: TGTGCCAGCAGTTACGACGGACAGGGCCTGAACACTGAAGCTTTCTTT

j_gene: TRBJ2-7
abundance: -
v_gene: TRBV9
d_gene: TRBD1
CDR3aa: CASSLRTGSYEQYF
CDR3nt: TGTGCCAGCAGCTTACGGACAGGATCCTACGAGCAGTACTTC

j_gene: TRBJ2-7
abundance: -
v_gene: TRBV6-9
d_gene: -
CDR3aa: CASSFVSSYEQYF
CDR3nt: TGTGCCAGCAGTTTTGTGAGCTCCTACGAGCAGTACTTC

j_gene: TRBJ2-1
abundance: -
v_gene: TRBV2
d_gene: TRBD2
CDR3aa: CASSKTSGTHNEQFF
CDR3nt: TGTGCCAGCAGTAAAACTAGCGGGACCCACAATGAGCAGTTCTTC

j_gene: TRBJ2-1
abundance: -
v_gene: TRBV28
d_gene: TRBD1
CDR3aa: CASSSKGAPFGEQFF
CDR3nt: TGTGCCAGCAGTTCTAAGGGGGCCCCCTTTGGTGAGCAGTTCTTC

j_gene: TRBJ2-7
abundance: -
v_gene: TRBV13
d_gene: -
CDR3aa: CASSLGGYEQYF
CDR3nt: TGTGCCAGCAGCTTAGGGGGTTACGAGCAGTACTTC

j_gene: TRBJ2-7
abundance: -
v_gene: TRBV28
d_gene: -
CDR3aa: CASTVEKTEPISYEQYF
CDR3nt: TGTGCCAGCACCGTAGAGAAGACAGAACCTATTTCCTACGAGCAGTACTTC

j_gene: TRBJ2-7
abundance: -
v_gene: TRBV2
d_gene: -
CDR3aa: CASRLRDEQYF
CDR3nt: TGTGCCAGCAGGCTCCGGGACGAGCAGTACTTC

j_gene: TRBJ2-5
abundance: -
v_gene: TRBV5-1
d_gene: -
CDR3aa: CASSNPGGYQETQYF
CDR3nt: TGCGCCAGCAGCAACCCCGGAGGGTACCAAGAGACCCAGTACTTC

j_gene: TRBJ2-6
abundance: -
v_gene: TRBV24-1
d_gene: -
CDR3aa: CATSERGSGANVLTF
CDR3nt: TGTGCCACCAGTGAGCGGGGCTCTGGGGCCAACGTCCTGACTTTC

j_gene: TRBJ1-1
abundance: -
v_gene: TRBV4-1
d_gene: -
CDR3aa: CASSQVAIRSEAFF
CDR3nt: TGCGCCAGCAGCCAAGTAGCTATCCGTAGTGAAGCTTTCTTT

j_gene: TRBJ2-3
abundance: -
v_gene: TRBV5-4
d_gene: -
CDR3aa: CASSLWLSTDTQYF
CDR3nt: TGTGCCAGCAGCTTATGGTTGAGCACAGATACGCAGTATTTT

j_gene: TRBJ1-3
abundance: -
v_gene: TRBV4-3
d_gene: TRBD1
CDR3aa: CASSQVVVGTGNSGNTIYF
CDR3nt: TGCGCCAGCAGCCAAGTGGTTGTGGGGACAGGAAACTCTGGAAACACCATATATTTT

j_gene: TRBJ2-2
abundance: -
v_gene: TRBV9
d_gene: -
CDR3aa: CASSVAQRGTGELFF
CDR3nt: TGTGCCAGCAGCGTAGCTCAAAGAGGAACCGGGGAGCTGTTTTTT

j_gene: TRBJ1-2
abundance: -
v_gene: TRBV4-2
d_gene: -
CDR3aa: CASSQDTGNGYTF
CDR3nt: TGTGCCAGCAGCCAAGATACCGGGAATGGCTACACCTTC

j_gene: TRBJ1-2
abundance: -
v_gene: TRBV5-1
d_gene: -
CDR3aa: CASSPRTEYGYTF
CDR3nt: TGCGCCAGCAGCCCCCGGACAGAATATGGCTACACCTTC

j_gene: TRBJ1-1
abundance: -
v_gene: TRBV11-2
d_gene: -
CDR3aa: CASSTFVGHTEAFF
CDR3nt: TGTGCCAGCAGTACATTCGTCGGGCATACTGAAGCTTTCTTT

j_gene: TRBJ2-1
abundance: -
v_gene: TRBV11-3
d_gene: -
CDR3aa: CASRKGGNDEQFF
CDR3nt: TGTGCCAGCAGAAAAGGGGGGAATGATGAGCAGTTCTTC

j_gene: TRBJ2-3
abundance: -
v_gene: TRBV15
d_gene: -
CDR3aa: CATSRDLPDTQYF
CDR3nt: TGTGCCACCAGCAGAGATTTACCTGATACGCAGTATTTT

j_gene: TRBJ2-1
abundance: once
v_gene: TRBV24-1
d_gene: -
CDR3aa: CATSDSRADTYNEQFF
CDR3nt: TGTGCCACCAGTGATTCCCGAGCGGATACATACAATGAGCAGTTCTTC

j_gene: TRBJ1-5
abundance: -
v_gene: TRBV27
d_gene: -
CDR3aa: CASSLSAGTNNQPQHF
CDR3nt: TGTGCCAGCAGTTTATCCGCGGGGACTAACAATCAGCCCCAGCATTTT

j_gene: TRBJ2-7
abundance: -
v_gene: TRBV3-1/TRBV3-2
d_gene: TRBD2
CDR3aa: CASSQDTTSGYEQYF
CDR3nt: TGTGCCAGCAGCCAAGATACTACTAGCGGCTACGAGCAGTACTTC

j_gene: TRBJ2-1
abundance: -
v_gene: TRBV3-1/TRBV3-2
d_gene: TRBD1
CDR3aa: CASSQEGRDRVSNEQFF
CDR3nt: TGTGCCAGCAGCCAAGAAGGTCGGGACAGGGTTTCGAATGAGCAGTTCTTC

j_gene: TRBJ1-1
abundance: -
v_gene: TRBV7-8
d_gene: -
CDR3aa: CASSLAWNTEAFF
CDR3nt: TGTGCCAGCAGCTTAGCTTGGAACACTGAAGCTTTCTTT

j_gene: TRBJ2-5
abundance: -
v_gene: TRBV5-1
d_gene: -
CDR3aa: CASSSQGPEETQYF
CDR3nt: TGCGCCAGCAGCTCCCAAGGGCCGGAGGAGACCCAGTACTTC

j_gene: TRBJ1-3
abundance: once
v_gene: TRBV3-1/TRBV3-2
d_gene: -
CDR3aa: CASSLSGNTIYF
CDR3nt: TGTGCCAGCAGCCTCTCTGGAAACACCATATATTTT

j_gene: TRBJ2-5
abundance: -
v_gene: TRBV4-1
d_gene: TRBD2
CDR3aa: CASSQGGGGLREGRETQYF
CDR3nt: TGCGCCAGCAGCCAAGGCGGTGGGGGCTTGCGGGAGGGCCGGGAGACCCAGTACTTC

j_gene: TRBJ2-3
abundance: -
v_gene: TRBV24-1
d_gene: TRBD1
CDR3aa: CATSKDRGRTDTQYF
CDR3nt: TGTGCCACCAGTAAGGACAGGGGGCGAACAGATACGCAGTATTTT

j_gene: TRBJ1-5
abundance: -
v_gene: TRBV7-2
d_gene: -
CDR3aa: CASTMTGLQRPQHF
CDR3nt: TGTGCCAGCACCATGACAGGTCTTCAAAGGCCCCAGCATTTT

j_gene: TRBJ2-1
abundance: -
v_gene: TRBV14
d_gene: TRBD2
CDR3aa: CASSPLGTSGNNEQFF
CDR3nt: TGTGCCAGCAGCCCACTCGGGACTAGCGGGAACAATGAGCAGTTCTTC

j_gene: TRBJ2-2
abundance: -
v_gene: TRBV6-5
d_gene: TRBD2
CDR3aa: CAIPSGRSATGELFF
CDR3nt: TGTGCCATCCCTAGCGGGAGGTCGGCCACCGGGGAGCTGTTTTTT